This passage covers 32 T cell receptor beta chains from one sample sequenced in a study of CD8+CD57+ T cells in acquired aplastic anemia listed by TCRdb under 2018. Sequencing was performed on an Illumina HiSeq 2000. Genomic DNA served as template for TCR beta VDJ combination and CDR3 sequence profiling. TCRdb itself trimmed the public reads at Q25 with fastp, ran MiXCR and retained productive beta chains. Here each entry gathers all rows of one CDR3 protein and keeps the most common genes and DNA. The sample table shows some 170,000 distinct CDR3 sequences, and 35% to 55% are seen once. Over 0.95% of the sample belongs to the ten largest clones. The sample comprised sorted CD4+, CD8+, or CD8+CD57+ T cells (not recorded which) from PBMCs. The receptors were gathered from a human donor in good health.

In DNA, the CDR3 is TGTGCCAGCAGTGACAGTATGGATGAGCAGTTCTTC. Protein sequence: CASSDSMDEQFF. The chain joins TRBV2 to TRBJ2-1; no definite D call. CDR1 and CDR2 (germline): SNHLY, FYNNEI. The V end was cut by 3 bases, the J end by 8 bases, with 8 bases between. The CDR3 contains 12 residues.

As regards this clonotype: The CDR3 does not close with the conserved phenylalanine or tryptophan, likely indicating a read error. The chain recombines TRBV24-1 with TRBJ2-2; 10 bases line up with TRBD2. The CDR3 loop spans 14 amino acids. The J segment lost 6 bases and the V segment lost 9 bases, leaving 6 bases of the junction unmatched. In germline, CDR1 is KGHDR, CDR2 SFDVKD. CDR3 residues: CATSGLARAGELFV. Here the CDR3 DNA reads TGTGCCACCTCGGGACTAGCGAGAGCCGGGGAGCTGTTTGTT.

This clonotype was seen many times. The V and J genes are TRBV6-1 and TRBJ2-3; perhaps TRBD1 as D (5 bases). V was pared by 1 base and J by 4 bases, with 12 bases between. Germline CDR1 MNHNS, CDR2 SASEGT. The CDR3 covers 15 residues. CDR3 in amino acids: CASSEGALGADTQYF. CDR3 coding DNA: TGTGCCAGCAGTGAAGGGGCCTTAGGGGCAGATACGCAGTATTTT.

The chain links TRBV13 to TRBJ1-1; tentative D call: TRBD1 (6 bases). This CDR3 is 14 amino acids long. The V end was cut by 3 bases, the J end by 4 bases, with 12 bases between. The germline V gene encodes CDR1 PRHDT and CDR2 FYEKMQ (reference sequence). The CDR3 nucleotides read TGTGCCAGCAGCTTTGCCACAGGGTTCACTGAAGCTTTCTTT. Encoded protein: CASSFATGFTEAFF. Using reference TRBV13 and TRBJ1-1 for the parts outside the CDR3, the full variable domain is AAGVIQSPRHLIKEKRETATLKCYPIPRHDTVYWYQQGPGQDPQFLISFYEKMQSDKGSIPDRFSAQQFSDYHSELNMSSLELGDSALYFCASSFATGFTEAFFGQGTRLTVV.

This clonotype was observed at least ten times. This chain uses TRBV20-1 with TRBJ1-2; unclear D gene. V lost 1 base and J lost 0, with 9 bases in between. This CDR3 spans 14 amino acids. Germline-derived CDR1 and CDR2 are DFQATT and SNEGSKA (reference sequence). CDR3 region: CSARVPSPNYGYTF. In DNA form, the CDR3 reads TGCAGTGCTAGAGTCCCTTCCCCTAACTATGGCTACACCTTC.

V usage is TRBV10-3 and J usage is TRBJ1-1; TRBD1 is a possible D gene (6 bases). Trimming shortened V by 2 bases and J by 4 bases, and 14 bases separated the two germline ends. Germline CDR1 is ENHRY and CDR2 is SYGVKD. This CDR3 comprises 15 residues. The CDR3 loop is CAISEGGGVGTEAFF. The DNA of the CDR3 is TGTGCCATCAGTGAGGGTGGGGGCGTCGGCACTGAAGCTTTCTTT.

This clonotype appeared a few times. The chain combines TRBV29-1 with TRBJ2-5; maybe TRBD2 (6 bases). The V gene lost 5 bases and the J gene lost 4 bases, with 8 bases spanning the gap. The CDR3 length is 11 residues. Germline CDR1 is SQVTM and CDR2 is ANQGSEA. The CDR3 region is CSVLRGETQYF. The DNA for the CDR3 is TGCAGCGTTCTGCGGGGAGAGACCCAGTACTTC. Supplemented by reference TRBV29-1 and TRBJ2-5, the full variable domain reads SAVISQKPSRDICQRGTSLTIQCQVDSQVTMMFWYRQQPGQSLTLIATANQGSEATYESGFVIDKFPISRPNLTFSTLTVSNMSPEDSSIYLCSVLRGETQYFGPGTRLLVL.

This chain joins TRBV6-6 and TRBJ1-2; possible D gene TRBD1, 5 bases. The germline V gene has CDR1 MNHNY and CDR2 SVGAGI (reference sequence). The V end was cut by 0 bases, the J end by 8 bases, with 13 bases between. The CDR3 is made up of 14 amino acids. In DNA form, the CDR3 reads TGTGCCAGCAGTTACTCAACAGCCCGGGGGGGCTACACCTTC. This translates into CASSYSTARGGYTF.

The chain employs TRBV7-3 and TRBJ2-5, with 10 bases matching TRBD1. This CDR3 comprises 14 residues. Losses at the gene ends were 5 bases for V and 5 bases for J; bases not matched to a gene: 5. Germline V gives CDR1 SGHTA, CDR2 FQGTGA. This CDR3 is CASSPEGQGETQYF. The CDR3 nucleotides read TGTGCCAGCAGCCCAGAGGGACAGGGGGAGACCCAGTACTTC. The variable domain in full, with the rest retrieved from reference TRBV7-3 and TRBJ2-5, is GAGVSQTPSNKVTEKGKYVELRCDPISGHTALYWYRQSLGQGPEFLIYFQGTGAADDSGLPNDRFFAVRPEGSVSTLKIQRTERGDSAVYLCASSPEGQGETQYFGPGTRLLVL.

Turning to this clonotype: A clone one base away is much larger, so this may be a read error. The chain joins TRBV7-9 to TRBJ1-2, with no clear D. CDR1 and CDR2 from the germline V gene are SEHNR and FQNEAQ (reference sequence). The CDR3 spans 14 residues. The CDR3 nucleotides are TGTGCCAGCGGCTTAATTTCCTCCCCGGGCGGCTACACCTTC. It encodes CASGLISSPGGYTF.

This clonotype occurred many times. The chain has TRBV20-1 and TRBJ2-1; 7 nucleotides match TRBD1. Unmatched junction bases numbered 5, after V lost 0 bases and J lost 9 bases. In germline, CDR1 is DFQATT, CDR2 SNEGSKA (reference sequence). CDR3 size: 13 residues. DNA for the CDR3: TGCAGTGCTAGAGATGTAGGGGGCCTTGAGCAGTTCTTC. Encoded protein: CSARDVGGLEQFF.

The sample holds a few counts of this clonotype. The genes are TRBV15 and TRBJ2-1, with D perhaps being TRBD1 or TRBD2 (6 bases each). The V gene's germline CDR1 is LNHNV and CDR2 YYDKDF (reference sequence). The V gene lost 5 bases and the J gene lost 9 bases, with 20 bases spanning the gap. The CDR3 contains 15 residues. In DNA, the CDR3 is TGTGCCACCAGCCCCGACAGGTTGGAGGGGAGTGAGCAGTTCTTC. Translation: CATSPDRLEGSEQFF.

Details on this clonotype: Just one base apart from a much larger clone, this may be a read error. The genes are TRBV5-1 and TRBJ1-3, with 7 bases lining up with TRBD1. This CDR3 spans 16 amino acids. Trimming cost V 2 bases and J 2 bases; bases outside gene matches: 7. Germline CDR1 and CDR2: SGHRS and YFSETQ. CDR3 nucleotide sequence: TGCGCCAGCAGCTTTACCGGACAGGACCCTGGAAACACCATATATTTT. It codes for CASSFTGQDPGNTIYF.

V and J are TRBV10-1 and TRBJ1-1; 7 bases fit TRBD1. This CDR3 has 17 residues. Germline V gene lookup returns CDR1 WNHNN and CDR2 SYGVQD (reference sequence). J was trimmed by 1 base and V by 0 bases; bases with no gene match: 8. The CDR3 is CASSESTTGRENTEAFF. In DNA, the CDR3 is TGCGCCAGCAGTGAGTCGACGACAGGGCGAGAGAACACTGAAGCTTTCTTT.

This clonotype was recorded many times. The chain uses TRBV10-3 and TRBJ2-7; D call uncertain. V was clipped by 5 bases and J by 4 bases, with 12 bases between them. Per the germline V gene, CDR1 is ENHRY and CDR2 is SYGVKD. The CDR3 is 13 residues long. The CDR3 coding sequence is TGTGCCATCAGTTCAGACGGCAGTTACGAGCAGTACTTC. Translation: CAISSDGSYEQYF.

For this clonotype: This sequence may be a read error, since a much larger clone differs from it by one base. The genes are TRBV20-1 and TRBJ1-2; D remains ambiguous. Germline V CDR1 and CDR2: DFQATT, SNEGSKA (reference sequence). Trimming took off 1 base at V and 2 bases at J, with 14 bases between the two ends. CDR3 length equals 15 residues. The CDR3: CSARGFGRPNYGYTF. In DNA form, the CDR3 reads TGCAGTGCTAGAGGTTTCGGCCGGCCCAACTATGGCTACACCTTC.

This clonotype was counted a few times. The chain carries TRBV12-3 or TRBV12-4 and TRBJ2-2; TRBD2 matches at 9 bases. The length of the CDR3 is 18 residues. The V gene end was trimmed by 2 bases and the J gene end by 0 bases; junction bases not matched to a gene: 7. The CDR3 sequence: CASSLPDSGRANTGELFF. The CDR3 region has the DNA TGTGCCAGCAGTTTACCTGATAGCGGGAGAGCGAACACCGGGGAGCTGTTTTTT.

The chain has TRBV5-6 and TRBJ2-1; 7 nucleotides line up with TRBD2. V was pared by 4 bases and J by 6 bases, with 13 bases of the junction left unmatched. The CDR3 is 16 residues long. Germline V lookup: CDR1 SGHDT, CDR2 YYEEEE. CDR3 bases: TGTGCCAGCAGCCTATTAAGCGGGGCTCCTGGCAATGAGCAGTTCTTC. The encoded protein is CASSLLSGAPGNEQFF.

This clonotype has a count of ten or more. The chain links TRBV5-8 to TRBJ1-4, with 8 bases fitting TRBD1. The length of the CDR3 is 13 residues. Germline CDR1 and CDR2: SGHTS and YDEGEE. V was clipped by 6 bases and J by 7 bases; unmatched bases: 5. The CDR3 DNA follows: TGTGCCAGCACCCGGACAGGGCCTGAAAAACTGTTTTTT. Amino acid sequence: CASTRTGPEKLFF.

A word on this clonotype: A read error is possible here, since a much larger clone lies one base away. V usage is TRBV6-1 and J usage is TRBJ2-1; 10 nucleotides match TRBD2. The J segment lost 7 bases and the V segment lost 6 bases, leaving 12 bases of the junction unmatched. Germline V gives CDR1 MNHNS, CDR2 SASEGT. This CDR3 comprises 16 residues. CDR3 in DNA: TGTGCCAGCAGGCTTCGGCTAGCGGGAGTAGTTAATGAGCAGTTCTTC. This encodes CASRLRLAGVVNEQFF.

V and J are TRBV12-3 or TRBV12-4 and TRBJ2-1; the match to TRBD2 covers 8 bases. The ends lost 6 bases at V and 6 bases at J; junction bases unmatched: 13. This CDR3 comprises 16 residues. The DNA of the CDR3 is TGTGCCAGCAGCCGGGAGGGCACGGCCGAGGGCAATGAGCAGTTCTTC. This codes for CASSREGTAEGNEQFF.

The chain couples TRBV30 to TRBJ2-7, with a weak D call TRBD2 (6 bases). V gave up 2 bases and J gave up 2 bases, with 13 bases separating them. The CDR3 loop spans 14 amino acids. Germline CDR1 GTSNPN, CDR2 SVGIG (reference sequence). The CDR3 here is CAWSLLAWAYEQYF. In nucleotides, the CDR3 is TGTGCCTGGAGTTTGCTAGCGTGGGCCTACGAGCAGTACTTC.

This clonotype has a handful of counts. Since no conserved phenylalanine or tryptophan closes the CDR3, a read error is the likely cause. This rearrangement joins TRBV2 to TRBJ2-3; 8 bases match TRBD2. The V and J ends lost 6 bases and 4 bases, in that order; junction bases with no gene match: 6. Per germline, CDR1 SNHLY and CDR2 FYNNEI. The length of the CDR3 is 14 residues. The CDR3 protein is CASRADGGADTQYS. DNA of the CDR3: TGTGCCAGCAGGGCGGACGGGGGGGCAGATACGCAGTATTCT.

This sequence joins TRBV19 and TRBJ1-1; a possible D gene is TRBD1 (5 bases). Germline assignment: CDR1 LNHDA and CDR2 SQIVND (reference sequence). Trimming took 3 bases from V and 5 from J, leaving 13 bases between them. This CDR3 has 14 amino acids. The CDR3 coding sequence is TGTGCCAGTAGTATCGGCAGGGTGGGGACTGAAGCTTTCTTT. Its translation: CASSIGRVGTEAFF.

J is TRBJ2-7 and V is TRBV15; D gene unclear. The CDR3 is made up of 14 amino acids. V dropped 3 bases and J dropped 0 bases, with 9 bases sitting between them. CDR1 is LNHNV, CDR2 YYDKDF, per germline (reference sequence). The CDR3 sequence: CATSSTESSYEQYF. The CDR3 coding sequence is TGTGCCACCAGCAGCACGGAGAGCTCCTACGAGCAGTACTTC.

This clonotype was seen a few times. V and J are TRBV28 and TRBJ2-2; 9 bases line up with TRBD1. The J segment lost 2 bases and the V segment lost 11 bases, leaving 6 bases of the junction unmatched. From germline, CDR1 is MDHEN and CDR2 SYDVKM. The CDR3 sequence is 14 residues long. CDR3 in DNA: TGTGCCTTGCGGACAGGGGCCAACACCGGGGAGCTGTTTTTT. This sequence encodes CALRTGANTGELFF. The complete variable domain, with remaining parts taken from reference TRBV28 and TRBJ2-2, reads DVKVTQSSRYLVKRTGEKVFLECVQDMDHENMFWYRQDPGLGLRLIYFSYDVKMKEKGDIPEGYSVSREKKERFSLILESASTNQTSMYLCALRTGANTGELFFGEGSRLTVL.

Regarding this clonotype: A read error may be the cause here, since a much bigger clone is one base away. The rearrangement uses TRBV19 and TRBJ1-5, with D tentatively TRBD1 (6 bases). The CDR3 totals 17 residues. V was cut by 3 bases and J by 2 bases, with 17 bases left in between. CDR1 is LNHDA and CDR2 is SQIVND in the germline V gene (reference sequence). The CDR3 nucleotides are TGTGCCAGTAGTATCGTGATGGGGGGCTCGGGCAATCAGCCCCAGCATTTT. It is translated as CASSIVMGGSGNQPQHF.

The chain combines TRBV29-1 with TRBJ2-7; 10 bases match TRBD1. Germline V gives CDR1 SQVTM, CDR2 ANQGSEA. The CDR3 has 13 residues. Germline trimming cut 5 bases from V and 6 bases from J; bases unmatched to any gene: 7. For the CDR3, the DNA is TGCAGCGTTTGGGACAGGGGCTTTAGCGAGCAGTACTTC. It is translated as CSVWDRGFSEQYF.

The chain has TRBV30 and TRBJ1-1; D ambiguous. There are 13 residues in the CDR3. In germline, CDR1 is GTSNPN, CDR2 SVGIG (reference sequence). Trimming left V 0 bases short and J 0 bases short, with 5 bases between. CDR3 DNA sequence: TGTGCCTGGAGTGTGCAGGTGAACACTGAAGCTTTCTTT. Translating gives CAWSVQVNTEAFF.

About this clonotype itself: A junction boundary mismatches the germline segment, possibly from a read error. This sequence joins TRBV12-3 or TRBV12-4 and TRBJ1-1, with no clear D. The CDR3 runs to 13 residues. The CDR3 reads CASSLRGDTEASF. In DNA, the CDR3 is TGTGCCAGCAGTTTACGGGGAGACACTGAAGCTTCCTTT.

This clonotype was seen ten or more times. V usage is TRBV7-2 and J usage is TRBJ2-7; TRBD2 matches 12 bases. Trimming took 5 bases from V and 2 from J; bases not matched to a gene: 13. In germline, CDR1 is SGHTA, CDR2 FQGNSA. CDR3 size: 18 residues. For the CDR3, the DNA is TGTGCCAGCAGCCGCAGACTAGCGGGAGTCCCGAAGGCCTACGAGCAGTACTTC. As protein: CASSRRLAGVPKAYEQYF.

The rearrangement uses TRBV7-9 and TRBJ2-1; no definite D call. The germline gives CDR1 SEHNR, CDR2 FQNEAQ (reference sequence). V dropped 6 bases and J dropped 10 bases, with 10 bases sitting between them. The CDR3 length is 11 residues. This CDR3 is CASSDIGEQFF. CDR3 nucleotide sequence: TGTGCCAGCAGTGACATCGGCGAGCAGTTCTTC.